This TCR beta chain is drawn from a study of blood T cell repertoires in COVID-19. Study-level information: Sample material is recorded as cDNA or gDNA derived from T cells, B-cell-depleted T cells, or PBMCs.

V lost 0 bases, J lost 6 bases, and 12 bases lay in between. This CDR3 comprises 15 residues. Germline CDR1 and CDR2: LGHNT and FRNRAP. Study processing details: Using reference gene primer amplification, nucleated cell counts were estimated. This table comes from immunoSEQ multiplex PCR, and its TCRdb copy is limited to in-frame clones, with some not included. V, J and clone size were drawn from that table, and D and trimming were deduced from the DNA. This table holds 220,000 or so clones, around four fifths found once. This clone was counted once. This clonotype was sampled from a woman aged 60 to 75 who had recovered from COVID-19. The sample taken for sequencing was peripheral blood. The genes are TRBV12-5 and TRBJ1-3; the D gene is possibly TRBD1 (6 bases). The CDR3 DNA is TGTGCTAGTGGTTTGGTATCGGGACACCCAAACACCATATATTTT. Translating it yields CASGLVSGHPNTIYF.